Included here is one T cell receptor (beta chain) sequence, with context. Produced via immunoSEQ multiplex PCR; TCRdb's table is partial and in-frame only. The data show approximately 300,000 clones, around 87% seen once. Trimming at V came to 1 base and at J to 5 bases, leaving 9 bases not matched to a gene. This CDR3 is built from 16 residues. CDR1 and CDR2 (germline): LGHNA, YNFKEQ. The sample originates from a study of blood T cell repertoires in COVID-19. This TCR was sampled from a woman under 30 with acute COVID-19. Sequences were obtained from PBMCs or T cells enriched from blood (not recorded which). The V call is TRBV4-2, the J call TRBJ2-3; 7 nucleotides match TRBD2. In DNA form, the CDR3 reads TGTGCCAGCAGCCAAGGGGTTCTACGGGGGGAAGATACGCAGTATTTT. It encodes CASSQGVLRGEDTQYF.